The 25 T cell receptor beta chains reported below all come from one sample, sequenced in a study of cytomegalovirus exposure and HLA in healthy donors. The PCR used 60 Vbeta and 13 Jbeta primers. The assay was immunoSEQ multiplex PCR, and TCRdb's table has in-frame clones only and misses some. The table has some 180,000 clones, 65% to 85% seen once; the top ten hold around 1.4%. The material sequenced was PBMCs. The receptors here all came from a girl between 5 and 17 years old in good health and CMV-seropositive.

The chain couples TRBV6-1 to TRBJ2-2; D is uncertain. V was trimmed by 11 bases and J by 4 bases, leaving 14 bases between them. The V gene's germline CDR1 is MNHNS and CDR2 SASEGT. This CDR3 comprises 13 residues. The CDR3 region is CALDQKLTGELFF. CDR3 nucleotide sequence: TGTGCCCTAGACCAAAAACTCACCGGGGAGCTGTTTTTT.

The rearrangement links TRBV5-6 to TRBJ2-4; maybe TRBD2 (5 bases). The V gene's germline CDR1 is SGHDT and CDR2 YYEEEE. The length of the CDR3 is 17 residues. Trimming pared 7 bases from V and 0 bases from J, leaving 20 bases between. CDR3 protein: CASSPWGAILAKNIQYF. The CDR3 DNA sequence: TGTGCCAGCTCCCCCTGGGGAGCAATTCTAGCCAAAAACATTCAGTACTTC.

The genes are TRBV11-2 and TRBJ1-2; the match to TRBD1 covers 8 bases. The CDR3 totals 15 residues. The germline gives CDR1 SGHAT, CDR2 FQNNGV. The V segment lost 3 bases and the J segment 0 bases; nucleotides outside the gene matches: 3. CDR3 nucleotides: TGTGCCAGCAGCTTCGGGACAGGAGCTAACTATGGCTACACCTTC. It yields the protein CASSFGTGANYGYTF.

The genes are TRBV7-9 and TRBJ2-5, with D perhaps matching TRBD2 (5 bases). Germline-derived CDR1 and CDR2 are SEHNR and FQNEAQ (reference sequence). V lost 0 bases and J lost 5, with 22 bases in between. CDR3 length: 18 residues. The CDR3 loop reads CASSLAVVGEIASETQYF. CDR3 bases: TGTGCCAGCAGCTTAGCAGTCGTGGGAGAAATCGCGTCGGAGACCCAGTACTTC.

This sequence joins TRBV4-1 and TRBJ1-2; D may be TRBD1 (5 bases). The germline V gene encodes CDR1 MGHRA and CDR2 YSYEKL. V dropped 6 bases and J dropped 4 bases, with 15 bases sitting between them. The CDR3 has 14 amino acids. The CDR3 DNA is TGCGCCAGCAGTGGGGACTGGGGGATCTATGGCTACACCTTC. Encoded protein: CASSGDWGIYGYTF.

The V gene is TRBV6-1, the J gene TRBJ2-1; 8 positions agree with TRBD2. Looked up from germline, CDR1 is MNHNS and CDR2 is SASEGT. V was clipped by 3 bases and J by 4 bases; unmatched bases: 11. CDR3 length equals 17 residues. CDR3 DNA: TGTGCCAGCAGTGATATAGCGGGGAGGAAGACATACAATGAGCAGTTCTTC. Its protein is CASSDIAGRKTYNEQFF.

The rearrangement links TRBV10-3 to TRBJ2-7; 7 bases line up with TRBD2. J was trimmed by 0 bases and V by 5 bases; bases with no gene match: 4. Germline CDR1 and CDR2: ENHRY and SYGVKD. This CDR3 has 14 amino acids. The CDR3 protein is CAISRLADSYEQYF. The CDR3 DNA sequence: TGTGCCATCAGTAGGCTAGCGGACTCCTACGAGCAGTACTTC.

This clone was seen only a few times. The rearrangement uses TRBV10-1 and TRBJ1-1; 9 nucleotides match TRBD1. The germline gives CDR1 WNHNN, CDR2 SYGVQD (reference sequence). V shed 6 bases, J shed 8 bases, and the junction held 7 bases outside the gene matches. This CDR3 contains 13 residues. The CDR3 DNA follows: TGCGCCAGCAGCCGGGACAGGGTGGCGGAAGCTTTCTTT. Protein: CASSRDRVAEAFF.

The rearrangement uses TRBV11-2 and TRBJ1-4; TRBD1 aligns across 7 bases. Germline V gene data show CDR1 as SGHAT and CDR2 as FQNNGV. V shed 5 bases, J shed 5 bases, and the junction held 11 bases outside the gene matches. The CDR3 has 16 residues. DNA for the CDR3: TGTGCCAGCAGCGCCCCCCCTGAGACAGGGAATGAAAAACTGTTTTTT. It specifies CASSAPPETGNEKLFF.

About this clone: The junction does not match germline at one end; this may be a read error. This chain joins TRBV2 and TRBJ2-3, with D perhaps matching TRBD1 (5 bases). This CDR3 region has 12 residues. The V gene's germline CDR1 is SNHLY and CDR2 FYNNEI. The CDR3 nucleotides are TGTGCCAGCAATGAAGGGGCAATTACGCAGTATTTT. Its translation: CASNEGAITQYF.

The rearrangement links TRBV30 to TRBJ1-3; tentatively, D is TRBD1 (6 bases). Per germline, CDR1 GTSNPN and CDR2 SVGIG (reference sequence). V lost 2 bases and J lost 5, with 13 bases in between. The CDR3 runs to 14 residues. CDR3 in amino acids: CAWSPGQARNTIYF. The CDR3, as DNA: TGTGCCTGGAGTCCGGGACAAGCCAGAAACACCATATATTTT.

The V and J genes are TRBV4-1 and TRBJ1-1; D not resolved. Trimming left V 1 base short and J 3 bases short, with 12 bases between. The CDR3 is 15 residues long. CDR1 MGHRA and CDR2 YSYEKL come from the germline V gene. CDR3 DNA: TGCGCCAGCAGCCAAGGGGTGGTTGAGGACACTGAAGCTTTCTTT. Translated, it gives CASSQGVVEDTEAFF.

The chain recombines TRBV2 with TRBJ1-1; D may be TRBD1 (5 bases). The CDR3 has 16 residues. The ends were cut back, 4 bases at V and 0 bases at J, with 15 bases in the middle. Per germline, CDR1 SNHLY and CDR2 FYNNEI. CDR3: CASSVQEGFMNTEAFF. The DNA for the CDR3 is TGTGCCAGCAGTGTACAGGAGGGGTTTATGAACACTGAAGCTTTCTTT.

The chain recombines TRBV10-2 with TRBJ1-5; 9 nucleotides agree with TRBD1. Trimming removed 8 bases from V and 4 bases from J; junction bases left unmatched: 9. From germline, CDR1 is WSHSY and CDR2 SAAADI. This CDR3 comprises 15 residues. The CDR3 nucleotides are TGCGCCAGCGGGTGGCGGGACAGGGATAATCAGCCCCAGCATTTT. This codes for CASGWRDRDNQPQHF.

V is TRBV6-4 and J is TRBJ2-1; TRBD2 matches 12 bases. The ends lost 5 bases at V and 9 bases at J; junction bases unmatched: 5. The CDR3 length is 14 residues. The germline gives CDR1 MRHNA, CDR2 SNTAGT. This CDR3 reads CASSWTSGISEQFF. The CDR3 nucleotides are TGTGCCAGCAGTTGGACTAGCGGGATAAGTGAGCAGTTCTTC.

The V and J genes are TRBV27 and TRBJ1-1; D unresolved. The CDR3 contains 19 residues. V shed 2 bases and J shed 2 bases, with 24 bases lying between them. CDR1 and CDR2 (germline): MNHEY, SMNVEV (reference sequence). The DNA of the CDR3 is TGTGCCAGCAGTTTAATGGAAGGCCTGGGGAGACCCCACAACACTGAAGCTTTCTTT. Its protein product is CASSLMEGLGRPHNTEAFF.

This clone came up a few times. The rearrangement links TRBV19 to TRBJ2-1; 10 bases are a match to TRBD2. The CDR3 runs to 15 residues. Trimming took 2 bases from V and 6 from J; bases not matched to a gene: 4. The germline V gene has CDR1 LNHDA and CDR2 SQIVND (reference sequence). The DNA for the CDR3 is TGTGCCAGTAGTATACTACTAGCGGGGCTCAATGAGCAGTTCTTC. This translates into CASSILLAGLNEQFF.

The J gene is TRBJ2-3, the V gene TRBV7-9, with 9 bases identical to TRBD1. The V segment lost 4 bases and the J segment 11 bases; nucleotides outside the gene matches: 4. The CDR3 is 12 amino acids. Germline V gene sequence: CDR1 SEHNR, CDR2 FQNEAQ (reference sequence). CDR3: CASSSGTGKQYF. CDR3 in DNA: TGTGCCAGCAGCTCCGGGACAGGGAAGCAGTATTTT. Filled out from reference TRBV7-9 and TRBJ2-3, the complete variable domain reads DTGVSQNPRHKITKRGQNVTFRCDPISEHNRLYWYRQTLGQGPEFLTYFQNEAQLEKSRLLSDRFSAERPKGSFSTLEIQRTEQGDSAMYLCASSSGTGKQYFGPGTRLTVL.

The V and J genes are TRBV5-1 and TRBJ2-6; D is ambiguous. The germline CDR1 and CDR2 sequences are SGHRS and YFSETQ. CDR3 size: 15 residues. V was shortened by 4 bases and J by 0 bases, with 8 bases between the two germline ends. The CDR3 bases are TGCGCCAGCAGCCCCTCCCTCTCTGGGGCCAACGTCCTGACTTTC. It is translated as CASSPSLSGANVLTF.

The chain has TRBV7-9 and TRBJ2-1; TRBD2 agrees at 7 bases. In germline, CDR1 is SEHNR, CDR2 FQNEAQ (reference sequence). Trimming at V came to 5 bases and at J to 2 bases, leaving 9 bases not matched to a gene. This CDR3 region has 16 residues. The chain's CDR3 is CASSPQAGLTYNEQFF. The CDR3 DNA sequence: TGTGCCAGCAGCCCGCAAGCGGGACTTACCTACAATGAGCAGTTCTTC. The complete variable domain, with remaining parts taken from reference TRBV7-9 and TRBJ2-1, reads DTGVSQNPRHKITKRGQNVTFRCDPISEHNRLYWYRQTLGQGPEFLTYFQNEAQLEKSRLLSDRFSAERPKGSFSTLEIQRTEQGDSAMYLCASSPQAGLTYNEQFFGPGTRLTVL.

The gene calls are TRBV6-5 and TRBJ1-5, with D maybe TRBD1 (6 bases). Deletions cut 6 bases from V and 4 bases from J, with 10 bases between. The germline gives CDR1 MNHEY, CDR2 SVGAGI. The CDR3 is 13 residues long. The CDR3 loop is CASSQGTNQPQHF. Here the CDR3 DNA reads TGTGCCAGCAGCCAAGGGACAAATCAGCCCCAGCATTTT.

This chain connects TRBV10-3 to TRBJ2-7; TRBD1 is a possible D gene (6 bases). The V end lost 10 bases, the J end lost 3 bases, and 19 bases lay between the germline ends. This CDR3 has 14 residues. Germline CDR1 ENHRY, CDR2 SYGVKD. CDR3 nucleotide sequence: TGTGCCACCAAACCAGGGGAAGAAGTCTACGAGCAGTACTTC. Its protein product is CATKPGEEVYEQYF.

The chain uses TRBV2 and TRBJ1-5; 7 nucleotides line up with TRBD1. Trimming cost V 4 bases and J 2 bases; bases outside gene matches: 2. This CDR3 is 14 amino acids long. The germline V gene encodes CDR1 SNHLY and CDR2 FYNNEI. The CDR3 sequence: CASSGQGGNQPQHF. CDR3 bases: TGTGCCAGCAGTGGACAGGGAGGCAATCAGCCCCAGCATTTT. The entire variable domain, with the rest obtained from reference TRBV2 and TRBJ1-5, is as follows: EPEVTQTPSHQVTQMGQEVILRCVPISNHLYFYWYRQILGQKVEFLVSFYNNEISEKSEIFDDQFSVERPDGSNFTLKIRSTKLEDSAMYFCASSGQGGNQPQHFGDGTRLSIL.

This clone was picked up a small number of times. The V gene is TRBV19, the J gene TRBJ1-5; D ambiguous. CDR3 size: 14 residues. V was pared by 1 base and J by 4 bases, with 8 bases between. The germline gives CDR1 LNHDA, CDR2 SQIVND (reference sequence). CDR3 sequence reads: CASSIARRNQPQHF. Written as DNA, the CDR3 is TGTGCCAGTAGTATAGCTCGGAGAAATCAGCCCCAGCATTTT.

The CDR3, as DNA: TGTGCCAGCAGCTTAGGACAGGGAGAAGAGACCCAGTACTTC. This codes for CASSLGQGEETQYF. This rearrangement joins TRBV13 to TRBJ2-5, with D possibly being TRBD1 (6 bases). CDR3 length: 14 residues. With 0 bases removed from V and 3 bases from J, the gap between germline ends came to 8 bases. CDR1 and CDR2 (germline): PRHDT, FYEKMQ (reference sequence).